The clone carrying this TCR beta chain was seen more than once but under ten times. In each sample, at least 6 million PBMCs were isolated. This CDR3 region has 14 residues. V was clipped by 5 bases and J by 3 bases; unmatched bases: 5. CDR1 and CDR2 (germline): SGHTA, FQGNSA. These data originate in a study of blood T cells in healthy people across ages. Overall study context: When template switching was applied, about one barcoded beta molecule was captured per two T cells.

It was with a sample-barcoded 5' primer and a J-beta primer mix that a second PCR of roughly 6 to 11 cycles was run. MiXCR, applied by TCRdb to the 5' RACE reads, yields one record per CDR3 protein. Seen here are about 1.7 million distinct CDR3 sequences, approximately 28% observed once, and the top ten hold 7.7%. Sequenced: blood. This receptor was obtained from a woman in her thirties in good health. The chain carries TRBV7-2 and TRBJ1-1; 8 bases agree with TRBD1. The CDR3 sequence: CASSTRGRDTEAFF. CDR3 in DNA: TGTGCCAGCAGCACCAGGGGGCGCGACACTGAAGCTTTCTTT.